This is a list of T cell receptor beta chains from one sample in a study of control samples from healthy donors and cancer patients. Clones were sequenced by immunoSEQ multiplex PCR, and TCRdb holds only the in-frame ones, with some missing. The sample comprises some 79,000 clones, 87% of which are singletons, and about 4.2% rests with the top ten. Sequenced material: blood. The receptors originated from a woman in her 50s in good health. Each CDR3 is given with its conserved first and last residue. Each record gives: CDR3 protein, CDR3 DNA, V gene, D gene, clone size, J gene. A D gene is named only where the DNA matches it firmly. Clone size appears in some rows only: once, few, many, or a class for an expanded clone.

CDR3aa: CASSLFPWGLAGGNEQFF
CDR3nt: TGTGCCAGCAGTTTATTTCCGTGGGGACTAGCGGGGGGCAATGAGCAGTTCTTC
v_gene: TRBV27
d_gene: TRBD2
abundance: once
j_gene: TRBJ2-1

CDR3aa: CASSQGLLAGGQDTQYF
CDR3nt: TGCGCCAGCAGCCAAGGCCTACTAGCGGGAGGGCAGGATACGCAGTATTTT
v_gene: TRBV4-1
d_gene: TRBD2
abundance: NA
j_gene: TRBJ2-3

CDR3aa: CASSPIANTGELFF
CDR3nt: TGTGCCAGCAGCCCCATTGCGAACACCGGGGAGCTGTTTTTT
v_gene: TRBV5-8
d_gene: NA
abundance: NA
j_gene: TRBJ2-2

CDR3aa: CASRGSYEQYF
CDR3nt: TGCGCCAGCAGAGGTTCCTACGAGCAGTACTTC
v_gene: TRBV5-1
d_gene: NA
abundance: NA
j_gene: TRBJ2-7

CDR3aa: CASSQDTHSNQPQHF
CDR3nt: TGTGCCAGCAGCCAAGACACTCATAGCAATCAGCCCCAGCATTTT
v_gene: TRBV3-1/TRBV3-2
d_gene: NA
abundance: NA
j_gene: TRBJ1-5

CDR3aa: CASATSGAAEKLFF
CDR3nt: TGCGCCAGCGCGACATCAGGGGCCGCTGAAAAACTGTTTTTT
v_gene: TRBV5-1
d_gene: NA
abundance: NA
j_gene: TRBJ1-4

CDR3aa: CAISERLGTLGTEAFF
CDR3nt: TGTGCCATCAGCGAGAGGTTGGGCACTCTAGGCACTGAAGCTTTCTTT
v_gene: TRBV10-3
d_gene: NA
abundance: NA
j_gene: TRBJ1-1

CDR3aa: CASSRGGGGNEQFF
CDR3nt: TGCGCCAGCAGCCGGGGTGGTGGTGGCAATGAGCAGTTCTTC
v_gene: TRBV5-1
d_gene: NA
abundance: once
j_gene: TRBJ2-1

CDR3aa: CATSRGGPYQPQHF
CDR3nt: TGTGCCACCAGCAGAGGAGGGCCTTATCAGCCCCAGCATTTT
v_gene: TRBV15
d_gene: NA
abundance: NA
j_gene: TRBJ1-5

CDR3aa: CASSRQDYGYTF
CDR3nt: TGTGCCAGCAGCAGACAGGACTATGGCTACACCTTC
v_gene: TRBV6-5
d_gene: NA
abundance: NA
j_gene: TRBJ1-2

CDR3aa: CSAGYNEQFF
CDR3nt: TGCAGTGCCGGATACAATGAGCAGTTCTTC
v_gene: TRBV20-1
d_gene: NA
abundance: NA
j_gene: TRBJ2-1

CDR3aa: CASSQADTGELFF
CDR3nt: TGCGCCAGCAGCCAAGCGGACACCGGGGAGCTGTTTTTT
v_gene: TRBV4-1
d_gene: NA
abundance: once
j_gene: TRBJ2-2

CDR3aa: CASSLAHLQETQYF
CDR3nt: TGTGCCAGCAGCTTAGCGCACCTCCAAGAGACCCAGTACTTC
v_gene: TRBV7-2
d_gene: NA
abundance: few
j_gene: TRBJ2-5

CDR3aa: CASSVSYEQYF
CDR3nt: TGTGCCAGCAGTGTTTCTTACGAGCAGTACTTC
v_gene: TRBV2
d_gene: NA
abundance: NA
j_gene: TRBJ2-7

CDR3aa: CASSQDLSRGGPRGGGYTF
CDR3nt: TGCGCCAGCAGCCAAGACCTATCCCGGGGGGGTCCCCGAGGGGGCGGCTACACCTTC
v_gene: TRBV4-1
d_gene: TRBD1
abundance: NA
j_gene: TRBJ1-2

CDR3aa: CASRPGTEDSPLHF
CDR3nt: TGTGCCAGCAGACCCGGGACAGAGGATTCACCCCTCCACTTT
v_gene: TRBV28
d_gene: TRBD1
abundance: once
j_gene: TRBJ1-6

CDR3aa: CASSSQGTPPYEQYF
CDR3nt: TGTGCCAGCAGTTCCCAGGGGACCCCCCCCTACGAGCAGTACTTC
v_gene: TRBV27
d_gene: NA
abundance: NA
j_gene: TRBJ2-7

CDR3aa: CASRNASGSRYEQYF
CDR3nt: TGTGCCAGCAGGAACGCCAGCGGGAGCAGGTACGAGCAGTACTTC
v_gene: TRBV5-4
d_gene: TRBD2
abundance: NA
j_gene: TRBJ2-7

CDR3aa: CATLQQGGNTGELFF
CDR3nt: TGTGCCACCCTCCAACAGGGGGGAAACACCGGGGAGCTGTTTTTT
v_gene: TRBV19
d_gene: TRBD1
abundance: NA
j_gene: TRBJ2-2

CDR3aa: CASSQDSPSQALAGANEQFF
CDR3nt: TGCGCCAGCAGCCAAGATTCCCCCTCCCAAGCACTAGCGGGAGCCAATGAGCAGTTCTTC
v_gene: TRBV4-1
d_gene: TRBD2
abundance: NA
j_gene: TRBJ2-1

CDR3aa: CASSQPGQGYEQYF
CDR3nt: TGCGCCAGCAGCCAGCCGGGACAGGGCTACGAGCAGTACTTC
v_gene: TRBV4-1
d_gene: TRBD1
abundance: once
j_gene: TRBJ2-7

CDR3aa: CASIQDRADTEAFF
CDR3nt: TGTGCCAGCATCCAAGACAGGGCCGACACTGAAGCTTTCTTT
v_gene: TRBV7-8
d_gene: TRBD1
abundance: few
j_gene: TRBJ1-1

CDR3aa: CASSQVFGGETTEAFF
CDR3nt: TGTGCCAGCAGCCAAGTATTTGGGGGGGAAACCACTGAAGCTTTCTTT
v_gene: TRBV14
d_gene: NA
abundance: few
j_gene: TRBJ1-1

CDR3aa: CASSGASGADTQYF
CDR3nt: TGCGCCAGCAGTGGGGCTAGCGGAGCGGATACGCAGTATTTT
v_gene: TRBV10-1
d_gene: TRBD2
abundance: NA
j_gene: TRBJ2-3

CDR3aa: CASSLFVDGAYEQYF
CDR3nt: TGTGCCAGCAGCTTATTCGTCGACGGCGCCTACGAGCAGTACTTC
v_gene: TRBV7-8
d_gene: NA
abundance: NA
j_gene: TRBJ2-7

CDR3aa: CAISESSVGGSLEQYF
CDR3nt: TGTGCCATCAGTGAGTCTTCAGTGGGAGGCTCCCTCGAGCAGTACTTC
v_gene: TRBV10-3
d_gene: NA
abundance: NA
j_gene: TRBJ2-7

CDR3aa: CASSRNGPLNEKLFF
CDR3nt: TGTGCCAGCAGCCGCAACGGCCCTCTTAATGAAAAACTGTTTTTT
v_gene: TRBV5-6
d_gene: NA
abundance: NA
j_gene: TRBJ1-4

CDR3aa: CATSREGGAPYEQYF
CDR3nt: TGTGCCACCAGCAGAGAGGGGGGGGCCCCCTACGAGCAGTACTTC
v_gene: TRBV15
d_gene: NA
abundance: NA
j_gene: TRBJ2-7

CDR3aa: CASSLLGGRIGTDTQYF
CDR3nt: TGTGCCAGCAGCTTACTGGGCGGGAGGATTGGGACAGATACGCAGTATTTT
v_gene: TRBV7-9
d_gene: TRBD2
abundance: once
j_gene: TRBJ2-3

CDR3aa: CASSSTGDYGYTF
CDR3nt: TGTGCCAGTAGTAGTACAGGGGACTATGGCTACACCTTC
v_gene: TRBV19
d_gene: TRBD1
abundance: NA
j_gene: TRBJ1-2

CDR3aa: CASGRLAGGLDTQYF
CDR3nt: TGCGCCAGCGGGCGACTAGCGGGAGGGCTAGATACGCAGTATTTT
v_gene: TRBV5-1
d_gene: TRBD2
abundance: NA
j_gene: TRBJ2-3

CDR3aa: CASSLGWASYNEQFF
CDR3nt: TGTGCCAGCAGTCTAGGTTGGGCTTCCTACAATGAGCAGTTCTTC
v_gene: TRBV2
d_gene: NA
abundance: NA
j_gene: TRBJ2-1

CDR3aa: CASSQSGLADLRETQYF
CDR3nt: TGTGCCAGCAGCCAATCGGGACTAGCGGACCTCCGAGAGACCCAGTACTTC
v_gene: TRBV4-2
d_gene: TRBD2
abundance: NA
j_gene: TRBJ2-5

CDR3aa: CASGLVLSHASSGNTIYF
CDR3nt: TGTGCTAGTGGTTTGGTACTATCCCACGCGAGCTCTGGAAACACCATATATTTT
v_gene: TRBV12-5
d_gene: NA
abundance: NA
j_gene: TRBJ1-3

CDR3aa: CASSLSLAGPYGYTF
CDR3nt: TGCGCCAGCAGCTTGTCCCTGGCAGGGCCCTATGGCTACACCTTC
v_gene: TRBV5-1
d_gene: NA
abundance: few
j_gene: TRBJ1-2

CDR3aa: CASRLVRGRNEQFF
CDR3nt: TGTGCCAGCAGATTGGTGCGGGGGAGGAATGAGCAGTTCTTC
v_gene: TRBV5-6
d_gene: TRBD2
abundance: NA
j_gene: TRBJ2-1

CDR3aa: CASRSRGPGSTDTQYF
CDR3nt: TGCGCCAGCAGAAGCAGGGGGCCGGGAAGCACAGATACGCAGTATTTT
v_gene: TRBV5-1
d_gene: TRBD1
abundance: NA
j_gene: TRBJ2-3

CDR3aa: CASSFSEPGQYF
CDR3nt: TGTGCCAGCAGTTTCTCGGAACCGGGGCAGTACTTC
v_gene: TRBV28
d_gene: NA
abundance: NA
j_gene: TRBJ2-7

CDR3aa: CASTNSDPYGYTF
CDR3nt: TGTGCCAGCACAAACAGTGACCCCTATGGCTACACCTTC
v_gene: TRBV12-3/TRBV12-4
d_gene: NA
abundance: NA
j_gene: TRBJ1-2

CDR3aa: CASSLSRQGNSPLHF
CDR3nt: TGTGCCAGCAGCTTGTCCCGACAGGGTAATTCACCCCTCCACTTT
v_gene: TRBV5-5
d_gene: TRBD1
abundance: NA
j_gene: TRBJ1-6

CDR3aa: CASSPGAHEQYF
CDR3nt: TGTGCCAGCAGCCCAGGGGCCCACGAGCAGTACTTC
v_gene: TRBV7-9
d_gene: NA
abundance: NA
j_gene: TRBJ2-7

CDR3aa: CASSVGGLWETQYF
CDR3nt: TGTGCCAGCAGCGTAGGGGGCTTATGGGAGACCCAGTACTTC
v_gene: TRBV9
d_gene: NA
abundance: few
j_gene: TRBJ2-5

CDR3aa: CASSRGRGNTEAFF
CDR3nt: TGTGCCAGCAGTCGGGGACGCGGGAACACTGAAGCTTTCTTT
v_gene: TRBV6-5
d_gene: NA
abundance: once
j_gene: TRBJ1-1

CDR3aa: CASRLDRVGTYEQYF
CDR3nt: TGTGCCAGCAGACTTGACAGGGTCGGGACCTACGAGCAGTACTTC
v_gene: TRBV5-4
d_gene: TRBD1
abundance: NA
j_gene: TRBJ2-7